These 26 T cell receptor beta chains share one sample of origin, sequenced in a study of T cell responses to AZD1222 COVID-19 vaccine (dated by TCRdb to 2020 to 2023). The time point tag for this specimen amounts to: baseline before first vaccination. Library preparation employed the immunoSEQ multiplex PCR assay. The table comes from immuneACCESS by way of TCRdb, which keeps in-frame sequences with V and J called. Part of the clones is missing from these tables; in studies checked, under half for an unresolved V gene and the rest for unknown reasons. The table for this sample lists roughly 99,000 clones; approximately 89% of them were counted only once. The leading ten clones occupy 20% to 25% of the sample. Sample: peripheral blood, taken on day 0 of AZD1222 vaccination. These receptors all stem from an adult in good health.

The chain links TRBV12-2 to TRBJ1-6. TRBV12-2 is noted as a pseudogene. This CDR3 is 19 amino acids long. DNA for the CDR3: TGTGCAAGTCGCCTTAGTGCTCCAAGCCAAGGCCCGGACGCAACACCCCTCCACTTT. This codes for CASRLSAPSQGPDATPLHF.

The V and J genes are TRBV15 and TRBJ2-1; D is uncertain. The CDR3 has 13 amino acids. The germline gives CDR1 LNHNV, CDR2 YYDKDF (reference sequence). The ends were cut back, 0 bases at V and 4 bases at J, with 4 bases in the middle. CDR3 region: CATSRDGYNEQFF. CDR3 sequence (DNA): TGTGCCACCAGCAGAGACGGATACAATGAGCAGTTCTTC.

This CDR3 reads CASSLAVVHSGNTIYF. The CDR3, as DNA: TGTGCCAGCAGCTTAGCGGTCGTGCACTCTGGAAACACCATATATTTT. The V gene is TRBV7-8, the J gene TRBJ1-3, with D unclear. There are 16 residues in the CDR3. CDR1 is SGHVS and CDR2 is FQNEAQ in the germline V gene. Trimming pared 0 bases from V and 0 bases from J, leaving 9 bases between.

The chain carries TRBV11-2 and TRBJ2-3; 7 bases match TRBD2. The length of the CDR3 is 18 residues. Germline trimming cut 8 bases from V and 9 bases from J; bases unmatched to any gene: 26. Germline-derived CDR1 and CDR2 are SGHAT and FQNNGV. This CDR3 is CASADSPPSGALRVTQYF. DNA for the CDR3: TGTGCCAGCGCCGATTCACCCCCCAGCGGGGCTCTAAGGGTCACGCAGTATTTT.

The chain uses TRBV5-4 and TRBJ1-3; TRBD1 agrees at 9 bases. V lost 4 bases to trimming and J lost 5 bases; unmatched junction nucleotides: 10. Looked up from germline, CDR1 is SGHNT and CDR2 is YYREEE (reference sequence). The CDR3 covers 16 residues. The CDR3 spells CASSTSQGASRNTIYF. The CDR3 DNA reads TGTGCCAGCAGCACTTCACAGGGGGCATCCCGAAACACCATATATTTT.

The chain uses TRBV6-5 and TRBJ1-2; 9 positions match TRBD1. This CDR3 has 14 residues. Germline V CDR1 and CDR2: MNHEY, SVGAGI. With V trimmed by 4 bases and J by 6 bases, 6 bases remained unmatched. The CDR3 is CASSLDRGKDGYTF. Written as DNA, the CDR3 is TGTGCCAGCAGTTTGGACAGGGGTAAAGATGGCTACACCTTC.

The chain has TRBV19 and TRBJ1-2; tentative D call: TRBD1 (5 bases). The CDR3 is made up of 13 amino acids. Trimming cost V 5 bases and J 4 bases, with 11 bases left between them. Looked up from germline, CDR1 is LNHDA and CDR2 is SQIVND (reference sequence). CDR3 bases: TGTGCCAGTAGTCCCGGGCAGGGCTATGGCTACACCTTC. Its translation is CASSPGQGYGYTF.

V is TRBV3-1 (or the pseudogene TRBV3-2) and J is TRBJ2-7; unclear D gene. The CDR3 spans 13 residues. V was pared by 0 bases and J by 4 bases, with 7 bases between. Germline CDR1 LGHDT, CDR2 YNNKEL (reference sequence). CDR3 sequence (DNA): TGTGCCAGCAGCCAAGATTTGTTGTACGAGCAGTACTTC. Residues: CASSQDLLYEQYF.

In this sample, this clone turned up a few times. As DNA, the CDR3 is TGTGCCAGCAGCCCTGTAGCTAGCGGGGGCCAAGAGACCCAGTACTTC. As protein: CASSPVASGGQETQYF. The V and J genes are TRBV3-1 (or the pseudogene TRBV3-2) and TRBJ2-5; 10 bases align to TRBD2. Germline assignment: CDR1 LGHDT and CDR2 YNNKEL (reference sequence). This CDR3 contains 16 residues. Trimming cost V 4 bases and J 1 base; bases outside gene matches: 6.

This chain uses TRBV29-1 with TRBJ2-3; D could derive from TRBD1 or TRBD2 (5 bases each). The CDR3 contains 14 residues. V was trimmed by 3 bases and J by 2 bases, leaving 12 bases between them. The germline gives CDR1 SQVTM, CDR2 ANQGSEA. DNA for the CDR3: TGCAGCGTTGAGCCTCGGGGCCCCACAGATACGCAGTATTTT. Its protein product is CSVEPRGPTDTQYF.

The genes are TRBV3-1 (or the pseudogene TRBV3-2) and TRBJ1-3, with 7 bases that match TRBD1. This CDR3 spans 16 amino acids. V trimming: 4 bases; J trimming: 0 bases; junction bases outside the gene matches: 6. Germline V gene data show CDR1 as LGHDT and CDR2 as YNNKEL (reference sequence). The CDR3 sequence: CASSRGQVNSGNTIYF. CDR3 DNA: TGTGCCAGCAGCCGCGGACAGGTCAACTCTGGAAACACCATATATTTT.

This chain connects TRBV9 to TRBJ1-2, with D perhaps TRBD1 (6 bases). This CDR3 has 16 amino acids. V lost 0 bases to trimming and J lost 3 bases, with 15 bases between them. Germline CDR1 reads SGDLS; CDR2 reads YYNGEE. CDR3 nucleotide sequence: TGTGCCAGCAGCGTAGGCCGACACACAGGGCACTATGGCTACACCTTC. Protein sequence: CASSVGRHTGHYGYTF.

The V call is TRBV7-2, the J call TRBJ1-6; 8 nucleotides line up with TRBD1. The J segment lost 10 bases and the V segment lost 5 bases, leaving 10 bases of the junction unmatched. The length of the CDR3 is 15 residues. Germline V CDR1 and CDR2: SGHTA, FQGNSA. The CDR3 DNA follows: TGTGCCAGCAGCCCAAGACAGGGGACAGGATCACCCCTCCACTTT. Translating it yields CASSPRQGTGSPLHF. Based on the CDR3 plus reference TRBV7-2 and TRBJ1-6, the full variable domain is GAGVSQSPSNKVTEKGKDVELRCDPISGHTALYWYRQSLGQGLEFLIYFQGNSAPDKSGLPSDRFSAERTGGSVSTLTIQRTQQEDSAVYLCASSPRQGTGSPLHFGNGTRLTVT.

The V call is TRBV27, the J call TRBJ1-4, with D unclear. This CDR3 has 18 residues. Deletions cut 0 bases from V and 6 bases from J, with 20 bases between. Germline V gene sequence: CDR1 MNHEY, CDR2 SMNVEV (reference sequence). CDR3 sequence: CASSLSISGPRIDEKLFF. CDR3 nucleotides: TGTGCCAGCAGTTTATCGATTAGCGGGCCACGGATTGATGAAAAACTGTTTTTT.

The chain combines TRBV5-1 with TRBJ2-3; TRBD2 matches at 10 bases. The CDR3 is 18 amino acids. Germline CDR1 and CDR2: SGHRS and YFSETQ. V dropped 0 bases and J dropped 0; count of bases not matched to a gene: 7. The CDR3 spells CASSLGLAGDTSTDTQYF. Here the CDR3 DNA reads TGCGCCAGCAGCTTGGGCCTAGCGGGAGATACTAGCACAGATACGCAGTATTTT. The variable domain in full, completed from reference TRBV5-1 and TRBJ2-3, reads KAGVTQTPRYLIKTRGQQVTLSCSPISGHRSVSWYQQTPGQGLQFLFEYFSETQRNKGNFPGRFSGRQFSNSRSEMNVSTLELGDSALYLCASSLGLAGDTSTDTQYFGPGTRLTVL.

This clone was counted once. V and J are TRBV30 and TRBJ2-5; 7 positions agree with TRBD2. Unmatched junction bases numbered 6, after V lost 3 bases and J lost 5 bases. CDR1 is GTSNPN, CDR2 SVGIG, per germline (reference sequence). The CDR3 sequence is 13 residues long. CDR3 amino acids: CAWRGGAGETQYF. The CDR3 bases are TGTGCCTGGAGGGGAGGGGCGGGGGAGACCCAGTACTTC.

This chain joins TRBV11-2 and TRBJ2-7; D gene unclear. From germline, CDR1 is SGHAT and CDR2 FQNNGV. The CDR3 runs 12 residues. V was trimmed by 0 bases and J by 4 bases, leaving 4 bases between them. The CDR3 loop is CASSLDVYEQYF. CDR3 nucleotides: TGTGCCAGCAGCTTAGATGTATACGAGCAGTACTTC. Based on the CDR3 plus reference TRBV11-2 and TRBJ2-7, the full variable domain is EAGVAQSPRYKIIEKRQSVAFWCNPISGHATLYWYQQILGQGPKLLIQFQNNGVVDDSQLPKDRFSAERLKGVDSTLKIQPAKLEDSAVYLCASSLDVYEQYFGPGTRLTVT.

The rearrangement joins TRBV19 to TRBJ2-3; 8 bases line up with TRBD2. The CDR3 is 17 amino acids. Germline V gene sequence: CDR1 LNHDA, CDR2 SQIVND (reference sequence). V shed 6 bases and J 5 bases; nucleotides not matched to a gene: 16. CDR3 DNA: TGTGCCAGTAGCGTGGGGGTTGGCGGGGGGTCGGTAGATACGCAGTATTTT. This sequence encodes CASSVGVGGGSVDTQYF.

The J gene is TRBJ1-2, the V gene TRBV6-5, with a possible D match to TRBD1 (5 bases). Germline CDR1 and CDR2: MNHEY and SVGAGI. Trimming left V 4 bases short and J 2 bases short, with 8 bases between. The CDR3 contains 13 residues. The CDR3 region is CASSSQGNYGYTF. CDR3 DNA: TGTGCCAGCAGTTCCCAGGGAAACTATGGCTACACCTTC.

The table lists this clone with a count of one. The rearrangement joins TRBV7-3 to TRBJ2-2; no definite D call. This CDR3 has 15 residues. With 6 bases removed from V and 0 bases from J, the gap between germline ends came to 11 bases. CDR1 and CDR2 from the germline V gene are SGHTA and FQGTGA. CDR3 nucleotides: TGTGCCAGCAGATCCGCGGCGGCGAACACCGGGGAGCTGTTTTTT. Its translation: CASRSAAANTGELFF.

The chain links TRBV19 to TRBJ1-2, with 8 bases aligning to TRBD1. CDR3 length: 15 residues. CDR1 and CDR2 (germline): LNHDA, SQIVND (reference sequence). The J segment lost 3 bases and the V segment lost 3 bases, leaving 6 bases of the junction unmatched. The DNA for the CDR3 is TGTGCCAGTAGTATCCTAGACAGGGGAGACTATGGCTACACCTTC. Translating it yields CASSILDRGDYGYTF.

The J gene is TRBJ1-1, the V gene TRBV2; a weak D match, TRBD1 (5 bases). V was clipped by 6 bases and J by 10 bases, with 12 bases between them. Germline assignment: CDR1 SNHLY and CDR2 FYNNEI. This CDR3 region has 11 residues. The CDR3 sequence is CASSGGSAAFF. The CDR3, as DNA: TGTGCCAGCAGCGGGGGATCTGCAGCTTTCTTT. The full variable domain, in which reference TRBV2 and TRBJ1-1 provide the parts outside the CDR3, is EPEVTQTPSHQVTQMGQEVILRCVPISNHLYFYWYRQILGQKVEFLVSFYNNEISEKSEIFDDQFSVERPDGSNFTLKIRSTKLEDSAMYFCASSGGSAAFFGQGTRLTVV.

This chain connects TRBV11-1 to TRBJ2-1; D is uncertain. V was clipped by 3 bases and J by 7 bases, with 7 bases between them. The CDR3 contains 12 residues. The germline V gene encodes CDR1 SGHAT and CDR2 FQDESV (reference sequence). CDR3 loop: CASSFVRNEQFF. CDR3 in DNA: TGTGCCAGCAGCTTTGTACGGAATGAGCAGTTCTTC. The complete variable domain, with remaining parts taken from reference TRBV11-1 and TRBJ2-1, reads EAEVAQSPRYKITEKSQAVAFWCDPISGHATLYWYRQILGQGPELLVQFQDESVVDDSQLPKDRFSAERLKGVDSTLKIQPAELGDSAMYLCASSFVRNEQFFGPGTRLTVL.

As regards this clone: A read error may produce the germline difference seen at one junction end. This chain joins TRBV7-2 and TRBJ2-7; D is perhaps TRBD1 (6 bases). Germline V lookup: CDR1 SGHTA, CDR2 FQGNSA. CDR3 length equals 13 residues. In DNA form, the CDR3 reads TGTGCCAGCAGCCCTTGGGGGACATACGGGCAGTACTTC. It is translated as CASSPWGTYGQYF.

This chain connects TRBV4-3 to TRBJ2-4; 10 bases are shared with TRBD2. The V gene's germline CDR1 is LGHNA and CDR2 YSLEER. V was clipped by 1 base and J by 6 bases; unmatched bases: 6. The length of the CDR3 is 16 residues. The CDR3 sequence: CASSQVTSGEGNIQYF. CDR3 coding DNA: TGCGCCAGCAGCCAAGTTACTAGCGGGGAAGGAAACATTCAGTACTTC.

V usage is TRBV15 and J usage is TRBJ2-2; D is perhaps TRBD1 (6 bases). The V gene's germline CDR1 is LNHNV and CDR2 YYDKDF (reference sequence). The CDR3 is made up of 15 amino acids. V was cut by 0 bases and J by 3 bases, with 8 bases left in between. CDR3 residues: CATSRDSGDTGELFF. In DNA, the CDR3 is TGTGCCACCAGCAGAGATTCAGGGGACACCGGGGAGCTGTTTTTT. Complete variable domain (other parts from reference TRBV15 and TRBJ2-2): DAMVIQNPRYQVTQFGKPVTLSCSQTLNHNVMYWYQQKSSQAPKLLFHYYDKDFNNEADTPDNFQSRRPNTSFCFLDIRSPGLGDTAMYLCATSRDSGDTGELFFGEGSRLTVL.